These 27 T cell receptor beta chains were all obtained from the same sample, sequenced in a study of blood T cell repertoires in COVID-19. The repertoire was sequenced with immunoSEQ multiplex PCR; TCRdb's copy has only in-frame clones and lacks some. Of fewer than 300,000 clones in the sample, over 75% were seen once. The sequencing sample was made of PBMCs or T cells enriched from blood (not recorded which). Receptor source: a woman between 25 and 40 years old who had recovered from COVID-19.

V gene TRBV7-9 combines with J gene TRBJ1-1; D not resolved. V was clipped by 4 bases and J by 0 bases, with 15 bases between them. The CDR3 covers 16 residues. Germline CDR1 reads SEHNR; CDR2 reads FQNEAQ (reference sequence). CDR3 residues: CASSSPSGNLNTEAFF. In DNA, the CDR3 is TGTGCCAGCAGCTCCCCCAGTGGCAACCTGAACACTGAAGCTTTCTTT.

CDR3 sequence (DNA): TGCAGCGTTGGTTTAACAGGGGAAGCTTTCTTT. It translates to CSVGLTGEAFF. This chain connects TRBV29-1 to TRBJ1-1; a possible D gene is TRBD1 (6 bases). V lost 4 bases to trimming and J lost 8 bases, with 11 bases between them. The germline CDR1 and CDR2 sequences are SQVTM and ANQGSEA. The CDR3 has 11 residues.

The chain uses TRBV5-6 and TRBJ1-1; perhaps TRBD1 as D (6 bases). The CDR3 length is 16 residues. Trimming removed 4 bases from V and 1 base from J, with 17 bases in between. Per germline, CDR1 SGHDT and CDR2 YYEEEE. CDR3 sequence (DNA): TGTGCCAGCAGCGCCCCGAACCTACAGGGGAACACTGAAGCTTTCTTT. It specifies CASSAPNLQGNTEAFF.

The CDR3 sequence is CASSPPGINYGYTF. The CDR3 nucleotides are TGTGCCAGCTCACCTCCAGGGATAAACTATGGCTACACCTTC. The chain has TRBV18 and TRBJ1-2; a possible D gene is TRBD1 (5 bases). Trimming shortened V by 3 bases and J by 2 bases, and 10 bases separated the two germline ends. This CDR3 comprises 14 residues. Germline V gene sequence: CDR1 KGHSH, CDR2 LQKENI.

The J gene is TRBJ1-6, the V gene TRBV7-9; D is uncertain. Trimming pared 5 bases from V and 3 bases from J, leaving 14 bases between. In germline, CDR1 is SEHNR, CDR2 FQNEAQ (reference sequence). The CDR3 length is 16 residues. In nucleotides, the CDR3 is TGTGCCAGCAGCGGGTTCCGGGGTAACTATAATTCACCCCTCCACTTT. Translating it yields CASSGFRGNYNSPLHF.

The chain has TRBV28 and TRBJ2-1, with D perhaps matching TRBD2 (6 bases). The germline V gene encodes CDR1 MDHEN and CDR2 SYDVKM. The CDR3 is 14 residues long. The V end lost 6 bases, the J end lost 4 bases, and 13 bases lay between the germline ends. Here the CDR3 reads CASRSSEPYNEQFF. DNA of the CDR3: TGTGCCAGCAGGTCTAGCGAGCCATACAATGAGCAGTTCTTC.

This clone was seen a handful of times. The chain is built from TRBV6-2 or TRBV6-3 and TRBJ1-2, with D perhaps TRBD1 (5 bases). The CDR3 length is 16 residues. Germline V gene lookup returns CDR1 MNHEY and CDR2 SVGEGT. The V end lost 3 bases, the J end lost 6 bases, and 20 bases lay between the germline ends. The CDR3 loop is CASSYPSAGGGNGYTF. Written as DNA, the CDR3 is TGTGCCAGCAGTTATCCGTCAGCAGGCGGGGGGAATGGCTACACCTTC.

This CDR3 is CASSLGGGYTEAFF. Written as DNA, the CDR3 is TGTGCCAGCAGCCTCGGGGGGGGCTACACTGAAGCTTTCTTT. The chain joins TRBV3-1 (or the pseudogene TRBV3-2) to TRBJ1-1, with D maybe TRBD1 (6 bases). CDR1 is LGHDT and CDR2 is YNNKEL in the germline V gene (reference sequence). This CDR3 contains 14 residues. Trimming cost V 4 bases and J 3 bases, with 12 bases left between them.

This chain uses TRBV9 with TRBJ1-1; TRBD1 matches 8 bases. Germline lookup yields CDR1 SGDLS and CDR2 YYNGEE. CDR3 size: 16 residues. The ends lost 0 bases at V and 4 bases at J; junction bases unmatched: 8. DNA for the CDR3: TGTGCCAGCAGCGTAGAAACAGGACAGGGAAGCACTGAAGCTTTCTTT. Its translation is CASSVETGQGSTEAFF.

CDR3 sequence reads: CASSGQGLTYEQYF. In nucleotides, the CDR3 is TGTGCCAGCAGCGGACAGGGGCTTACCTACGAGCAGTACTTC. This chain connects TRBV6-5 to TRBJ2-7; 9 bases agree with TRBD1. Unmatched junction bases numbered 5, after V lost 6 bases and J lost 2 bases. Germline CDR1 and CDR2: MNHEY and SVGAGI. This CDR3 comprises 14 residues.

The CDR3 DNA follows: TGTGCCAGCAGTTTCAACAGTCTCTCAGGGCAGCCCCAGCATTTT. This codes for CASSFNSLSGQPQHF. This chain links TRBV6-2 or TRBV6-3 with TRBJ1-5; TRBD1 might be the D (5 bases). Germline CDR1 MNHEY, CDR2 SVGEGT. V dropped 4 bases and J dropped 7 bases, with 17 bases sitting between them. The CDR3 has 15 residues.

The CDR3 sequence: CAGGIGYGYTF. For the CDR3, the DNA is TGCGCGGGGGGGATCGGCTATGGCTACACCTTC. This chain links TRBV29-1 with TRBJ1-2, with TRBD1 as a possible D gene (5 bases). CDR1 is SQVTM, CDR2 ANQGSEA, per germline. The CDR3 totals 11 residues.

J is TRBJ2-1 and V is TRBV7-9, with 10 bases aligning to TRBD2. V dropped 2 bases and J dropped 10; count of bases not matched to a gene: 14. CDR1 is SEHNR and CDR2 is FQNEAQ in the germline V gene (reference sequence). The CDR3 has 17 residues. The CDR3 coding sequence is TGTGCCAGCAGCTTATCATCGGGACTAGCGACTGGGAGAGAGCAGTTCTTC. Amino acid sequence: CASSLSSGLATGREQFF.

As DNA, the CDR3 is TGTGCCAGCAGCTTAGGACAGGACACAGATACGCAGTATTTT. The encoded protein is CASSLGQDTDTQYF. The genes are TRBV5-5 and TRBJ2-3, with TRBD1 identical over 7 bases. The germline V gene has CDR1 SGHKS and CDR2 YYEKEE (reference sequence). The V segment lost 2 bases and the J segment 2 bases; nucleotides outside the gene matches: 2. The CDR3 covers 14 residues. Variable domain in full (rest from reference TRBV5-5 and TRBJ2-3): DAGVTQSPTHLIKTRGQQVTLRCSPISGHKSVSWYQQVLGQGPQFIFQYYEKEERGRGNFPDRFSARQFPNYSSELNVNALLLGDSALYLCASSLGQDTDTQYFGPGTRLTVL.

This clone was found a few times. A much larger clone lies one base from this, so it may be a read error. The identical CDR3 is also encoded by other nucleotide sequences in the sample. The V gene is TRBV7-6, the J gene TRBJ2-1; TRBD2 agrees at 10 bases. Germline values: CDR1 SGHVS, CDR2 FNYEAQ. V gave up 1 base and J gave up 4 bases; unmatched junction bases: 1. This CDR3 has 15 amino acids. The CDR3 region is CASSLGTSGYNEQFF. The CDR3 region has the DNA TGTGCCAGCAGCTTAGGGACTAGCGGATACAATGAGCAGTTCTTC.

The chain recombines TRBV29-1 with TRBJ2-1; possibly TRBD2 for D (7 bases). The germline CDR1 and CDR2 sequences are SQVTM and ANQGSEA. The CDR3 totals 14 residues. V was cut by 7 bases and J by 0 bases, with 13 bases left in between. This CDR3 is CSALGGPSYNEQFF. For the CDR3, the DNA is TGCAGCGCCCTGGGGGGGCCCTCCTACAATGAGCAGTTCTTC.

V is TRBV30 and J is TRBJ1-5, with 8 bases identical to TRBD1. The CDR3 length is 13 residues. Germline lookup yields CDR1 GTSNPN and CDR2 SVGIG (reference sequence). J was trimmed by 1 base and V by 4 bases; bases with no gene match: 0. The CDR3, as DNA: TGTGCCTGGAACAGGGGGAGCAATCAGCCCCAGCATTTT. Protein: CAWNRGSNQPQHF.

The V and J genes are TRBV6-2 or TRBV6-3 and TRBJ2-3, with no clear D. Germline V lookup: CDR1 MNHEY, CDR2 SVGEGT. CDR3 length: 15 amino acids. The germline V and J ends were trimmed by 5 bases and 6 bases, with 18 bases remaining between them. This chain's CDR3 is CASSPRIHLTDTQYF. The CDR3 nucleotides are TGTGCCAGCAGTCCCAGGATCCACCTCACGGATACGCAGTATTTT.

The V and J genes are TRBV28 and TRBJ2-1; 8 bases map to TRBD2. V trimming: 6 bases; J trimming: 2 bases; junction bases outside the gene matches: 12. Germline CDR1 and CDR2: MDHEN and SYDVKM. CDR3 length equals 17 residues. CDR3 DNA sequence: TGTGCCAGCAGCCCATCCGGAGCGGGGGTCGCCTACAATGAGCAGTTCTTC. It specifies CASSPSGAGVAYNEQFF.

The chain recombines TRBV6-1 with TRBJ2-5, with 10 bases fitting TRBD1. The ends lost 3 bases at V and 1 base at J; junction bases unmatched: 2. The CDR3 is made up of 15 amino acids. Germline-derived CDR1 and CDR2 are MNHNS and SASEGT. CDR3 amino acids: CASSDRTGGQETQYF. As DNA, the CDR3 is TGTGCCAGCAGTGATAGGACAGGGGGCCAAGAGACCCAGTACTTC.

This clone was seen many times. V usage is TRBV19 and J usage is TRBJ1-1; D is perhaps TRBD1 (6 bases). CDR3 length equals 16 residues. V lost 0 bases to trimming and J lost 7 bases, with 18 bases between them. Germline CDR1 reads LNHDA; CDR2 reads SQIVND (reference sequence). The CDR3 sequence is CASSIDPVTGYHEAFF. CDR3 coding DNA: TGTGCCAGTAGTATAGACCCCGTGACAGGATACCATGAAGCTTTCTTT.

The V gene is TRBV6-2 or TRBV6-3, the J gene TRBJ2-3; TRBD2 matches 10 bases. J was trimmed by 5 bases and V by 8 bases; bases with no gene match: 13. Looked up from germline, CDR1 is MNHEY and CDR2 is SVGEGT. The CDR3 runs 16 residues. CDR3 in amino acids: CASGLGLAAAGDTQYF. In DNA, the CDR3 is TGTGCCAGCGGCCTAGGACTAGCGGCCGCCGGAGATACGCAGTATTTT.

The CDR3 nucleotides are TGTGCCTGGATTGGGCAGACCTCTGGGGCCAACGTCCTGACTTTC. It codes for CAWIGQTSGANVLTF. The chain joins TRBV30 to TRBJ2-6, with D unresolved. The V end lost 4 bases, the J end lost 0 bases, and 10 bases lay between the germline ends. CDR3 size: 15 residues. Germline V gene sequence: CDR1 GTSNPN, CDR2 SVGIG (reference sequence).

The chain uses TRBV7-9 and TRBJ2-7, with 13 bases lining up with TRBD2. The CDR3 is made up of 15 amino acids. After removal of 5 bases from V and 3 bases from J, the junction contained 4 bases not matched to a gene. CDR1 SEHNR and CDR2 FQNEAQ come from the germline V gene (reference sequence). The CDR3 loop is CASSVLAGGNYEQYF. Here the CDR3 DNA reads TGTGCCAGCAGCGTACTAGCGGGAGGGAACTACGAGCAGTACTTC.

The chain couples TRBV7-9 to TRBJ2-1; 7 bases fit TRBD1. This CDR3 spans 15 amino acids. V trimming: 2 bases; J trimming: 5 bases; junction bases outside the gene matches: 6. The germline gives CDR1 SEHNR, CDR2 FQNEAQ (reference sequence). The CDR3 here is CASSLLRTGDNEQFF. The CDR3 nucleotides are TGTGCCAGCAGCTTACTCCGGACAGGAGACAATGAGCAGTTCTTC. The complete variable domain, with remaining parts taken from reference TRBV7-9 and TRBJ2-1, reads DTGVSQNPRHKITKRGQNVTFRCDPISEHNRLYWYRQTLGQGPEFLTYFQNEAQLEKSRLLSDRFSAERPKGSFSTLEIQRTEQGDSAMYLCASSLLRTGDNEQFFGPGTRLTVL.

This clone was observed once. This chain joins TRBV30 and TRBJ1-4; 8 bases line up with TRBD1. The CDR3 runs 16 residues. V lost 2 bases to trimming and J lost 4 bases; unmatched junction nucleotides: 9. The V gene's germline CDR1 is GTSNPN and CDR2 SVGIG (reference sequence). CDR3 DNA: TGTGCCTGGAGTCCTGAAACAGGGGGTAGTAATGAAAAACTGTTTTTT. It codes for CAWSPETGGSNEKLFF.

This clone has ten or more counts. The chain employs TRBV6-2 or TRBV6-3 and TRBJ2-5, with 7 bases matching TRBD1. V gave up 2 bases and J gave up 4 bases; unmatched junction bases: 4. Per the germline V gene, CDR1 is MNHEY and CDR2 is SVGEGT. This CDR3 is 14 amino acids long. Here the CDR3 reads CASSYDRDPETQYF. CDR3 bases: TGTGCCAGCAGTTACGACAGGGACCCAGAGACCCAGTACTTC.